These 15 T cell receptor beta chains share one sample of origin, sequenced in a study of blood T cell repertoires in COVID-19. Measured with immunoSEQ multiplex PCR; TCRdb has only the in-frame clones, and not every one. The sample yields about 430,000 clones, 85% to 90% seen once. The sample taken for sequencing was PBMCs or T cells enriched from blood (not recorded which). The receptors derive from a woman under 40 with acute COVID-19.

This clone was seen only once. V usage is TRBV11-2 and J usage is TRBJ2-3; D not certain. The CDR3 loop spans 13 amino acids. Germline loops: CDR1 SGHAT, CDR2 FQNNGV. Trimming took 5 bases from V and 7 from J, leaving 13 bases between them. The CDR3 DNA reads TGTGCCAGCAGCGGAGAGTCGAGGTATACGCAGTATTTT. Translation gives CASSGESRYTQYF.

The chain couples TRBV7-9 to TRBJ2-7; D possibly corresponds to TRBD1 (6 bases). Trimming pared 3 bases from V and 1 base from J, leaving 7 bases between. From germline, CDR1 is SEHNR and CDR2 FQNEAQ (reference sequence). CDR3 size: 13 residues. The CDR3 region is CASSFGQSYEQYF. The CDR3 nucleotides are TGTGCCAGCAGCTTCGGACAGTCCTACGAGCAGTACTTC.

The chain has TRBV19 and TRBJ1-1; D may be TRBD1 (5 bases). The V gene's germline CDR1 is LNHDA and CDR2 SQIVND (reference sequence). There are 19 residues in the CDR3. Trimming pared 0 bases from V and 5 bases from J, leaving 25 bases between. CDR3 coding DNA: TGTGCCAGTAGTATAGATGTGTGGTGGCAGGGTCGGCGTGGAACTGAAGCTTTCTTT. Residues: CASSIDVWWQGRRGTEAFF.

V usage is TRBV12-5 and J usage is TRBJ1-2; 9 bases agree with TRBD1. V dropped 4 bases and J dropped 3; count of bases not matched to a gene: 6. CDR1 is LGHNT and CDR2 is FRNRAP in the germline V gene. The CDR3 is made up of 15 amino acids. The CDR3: CASGWGTGRDYGYTF. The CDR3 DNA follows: TGTGCTAGTGGTTGGGGGACAGGGCGGGACTATGGCTACACCTTC.

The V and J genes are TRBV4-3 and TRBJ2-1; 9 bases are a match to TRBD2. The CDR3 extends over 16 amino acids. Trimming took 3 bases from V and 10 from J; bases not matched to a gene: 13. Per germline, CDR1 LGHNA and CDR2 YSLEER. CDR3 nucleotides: TGCGCCAGCAGCCACAATCCCAGCGGGGGGCTGGGGGAGCAGTTCTTC. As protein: CASSHNPSGGLGEQFF.

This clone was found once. The CDR3 DNA follows: TGCGCCAGCAGCCAAGTGTTTCAGGTCGGGGACGAGCAGTACTTC. This gives the protein CASSQVFQVGDEQYF. V and J are TRBV4-1 and TRBJ2-7, with D perhaps matching TRBD2 (5 bases). Germline lookup yields CDR1 MGHRA and CDR2 YSYEKL. This CDR3 has 15 residues. The ends were cut back, 1 base at V and 5 bases at J, with 15 bases in the middle.

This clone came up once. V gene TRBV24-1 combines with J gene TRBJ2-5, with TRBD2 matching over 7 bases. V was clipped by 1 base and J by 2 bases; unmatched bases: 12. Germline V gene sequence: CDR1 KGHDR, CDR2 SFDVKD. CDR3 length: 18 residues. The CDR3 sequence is CATSDFGRSGDKQETQYF. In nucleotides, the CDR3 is TGTGCCACCAGTGATTTTGGGAGGAGCGGGGATAAACAAGAGACCCAGTACTTC.

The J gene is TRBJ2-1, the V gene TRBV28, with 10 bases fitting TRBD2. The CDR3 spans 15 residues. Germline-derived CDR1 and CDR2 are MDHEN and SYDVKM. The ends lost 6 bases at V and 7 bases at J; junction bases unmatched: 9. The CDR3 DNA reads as TGTGCCAGCAGAACTAGCGGGAACCCTCTTAATGAGCAGTTCTTC. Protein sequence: CASRTSGNPLNEQFF.

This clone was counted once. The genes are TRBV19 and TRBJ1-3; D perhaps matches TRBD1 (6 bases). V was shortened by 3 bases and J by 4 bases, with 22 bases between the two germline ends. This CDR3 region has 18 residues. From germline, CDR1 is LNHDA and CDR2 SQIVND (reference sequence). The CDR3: CASSMRGAGVRSGNTIYF. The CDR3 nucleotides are TGTGCCAGTAGTATGAGAGGTGCAGGGGTTCGCTCGGGAAACACCATATATTTT.

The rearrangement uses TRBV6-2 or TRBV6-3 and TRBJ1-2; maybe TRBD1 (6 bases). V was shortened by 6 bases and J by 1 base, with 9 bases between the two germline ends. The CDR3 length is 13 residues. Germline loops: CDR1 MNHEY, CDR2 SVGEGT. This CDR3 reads CASSSDSNYGYTF. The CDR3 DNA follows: TGTGCCAGCAGCTCGGACAGTAACTATGGCTACACCTTC.

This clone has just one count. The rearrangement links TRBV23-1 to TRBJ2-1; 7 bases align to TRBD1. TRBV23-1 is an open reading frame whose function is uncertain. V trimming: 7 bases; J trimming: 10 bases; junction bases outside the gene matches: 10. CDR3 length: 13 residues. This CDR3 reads CASNATGVCEQFF. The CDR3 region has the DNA TGCGCCAGCAACGCAACAGGGGTTTGCGAGCAGTTCTTC.

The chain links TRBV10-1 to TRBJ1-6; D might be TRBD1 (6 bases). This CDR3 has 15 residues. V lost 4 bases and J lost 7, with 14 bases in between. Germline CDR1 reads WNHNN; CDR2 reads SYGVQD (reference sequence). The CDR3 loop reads CASSAGTQHNSPLHF. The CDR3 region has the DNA TGCGCCAGCAGTGCCGGGACACAGCACAATTCACCCCTCCACTTT.

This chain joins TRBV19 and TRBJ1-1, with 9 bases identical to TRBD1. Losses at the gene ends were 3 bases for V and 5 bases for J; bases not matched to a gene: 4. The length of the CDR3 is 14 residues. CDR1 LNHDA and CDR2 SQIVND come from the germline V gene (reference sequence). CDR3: CASSMDRGRTEAFF. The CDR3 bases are TGTGCCAGTAGTATGGACAGGGGAAGGACTGAAGCTTTCTTT.

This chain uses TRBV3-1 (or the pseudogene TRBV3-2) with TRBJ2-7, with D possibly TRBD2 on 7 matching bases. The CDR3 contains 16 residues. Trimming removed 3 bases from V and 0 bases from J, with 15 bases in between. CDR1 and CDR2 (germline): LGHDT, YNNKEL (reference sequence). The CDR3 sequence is CASSHRRGGLSYEQYF. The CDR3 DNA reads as TGTGCCAGCAGCCATCGTAGGGGGGGCCTCTCCTACGAGCAGTACTTC.

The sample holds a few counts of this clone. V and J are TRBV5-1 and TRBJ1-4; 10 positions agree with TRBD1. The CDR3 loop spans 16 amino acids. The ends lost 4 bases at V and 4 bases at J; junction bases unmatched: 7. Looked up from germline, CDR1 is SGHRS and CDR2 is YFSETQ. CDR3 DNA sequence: TGCGCCAGCAGCCCCTGGGGGACAGGGGTTAATGAAAAACTGTTTTTT. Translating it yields CASSPWGTGVNEKLFF.